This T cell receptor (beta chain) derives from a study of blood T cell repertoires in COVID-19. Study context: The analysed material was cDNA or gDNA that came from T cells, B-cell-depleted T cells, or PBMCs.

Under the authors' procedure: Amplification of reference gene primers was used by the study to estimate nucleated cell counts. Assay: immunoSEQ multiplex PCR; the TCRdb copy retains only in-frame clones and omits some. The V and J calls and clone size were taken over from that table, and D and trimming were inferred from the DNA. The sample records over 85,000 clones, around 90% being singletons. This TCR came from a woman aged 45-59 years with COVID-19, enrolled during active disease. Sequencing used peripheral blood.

The CDR3 sequence is CASSLQGWGRELFF. The CDR3 region has the DNA TGCGCCAGCAGCCTACAGGGATGGGGTCGGGAACTGTTTTTT. The chain uses TRBV5-1 and TRBJ1-4, with a tentative D call TRBD1 (6 bases). CDR1 and CDR2 (germline): SGHRS, YFSETQ. Trimming cost V 4 bases and J 12 bases, with 19 bases left between them. The CDR3 has 14 residues. The complete variable domain, with remaining parts taken from reference TRBV5-1 and TRBJ1-4, reads KAGVTQTPRYLIKTRGQQVTLSCSPISGHRSVSWYQQTPGQGLQFLFEYFSETQRNKGNFPGRFSGRQFSNSRSEMNVSTLELGDSALYLCASSLQGWGRELFFGSGTQLSVL.